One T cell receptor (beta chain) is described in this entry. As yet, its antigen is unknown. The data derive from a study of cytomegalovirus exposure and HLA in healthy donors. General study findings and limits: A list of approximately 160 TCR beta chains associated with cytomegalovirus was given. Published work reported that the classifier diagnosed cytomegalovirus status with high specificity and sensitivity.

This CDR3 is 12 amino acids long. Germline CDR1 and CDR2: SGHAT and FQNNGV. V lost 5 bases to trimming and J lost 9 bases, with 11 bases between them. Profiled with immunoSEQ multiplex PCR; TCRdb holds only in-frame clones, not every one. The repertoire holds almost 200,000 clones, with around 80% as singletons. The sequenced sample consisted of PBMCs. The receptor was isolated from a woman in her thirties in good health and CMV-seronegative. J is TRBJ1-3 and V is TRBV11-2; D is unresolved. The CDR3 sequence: CASSAPAPTIYF. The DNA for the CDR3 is TGTGCCAGCAGCGCCCCCGCGCCCACCATATATTTT.